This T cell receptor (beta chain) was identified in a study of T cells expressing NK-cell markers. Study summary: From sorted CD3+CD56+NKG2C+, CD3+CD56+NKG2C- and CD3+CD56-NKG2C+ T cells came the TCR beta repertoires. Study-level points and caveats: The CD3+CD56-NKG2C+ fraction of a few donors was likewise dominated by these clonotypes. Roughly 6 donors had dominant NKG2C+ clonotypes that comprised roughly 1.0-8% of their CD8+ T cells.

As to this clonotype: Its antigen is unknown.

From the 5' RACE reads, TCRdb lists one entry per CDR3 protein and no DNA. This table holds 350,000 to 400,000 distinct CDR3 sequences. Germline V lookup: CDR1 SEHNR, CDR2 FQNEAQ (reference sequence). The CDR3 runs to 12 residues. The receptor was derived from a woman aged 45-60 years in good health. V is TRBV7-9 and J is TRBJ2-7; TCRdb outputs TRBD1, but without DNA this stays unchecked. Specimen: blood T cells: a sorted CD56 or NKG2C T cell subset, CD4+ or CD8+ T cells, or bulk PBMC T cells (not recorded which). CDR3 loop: CASRLNGQKQYF.